This T cell receptor beta chain was identified during a study of shared clonotypes between healthy human individuals. Generated by immunoSEQ multiplex PCR, the TCRdb table keeps only in-frame clones and is missing some. This sample has some 2,400,000 clones; approximately 96% occur once, and the top ten carry roughly 0.13%. Germline CDR1 WSHSY, CDR2 SAAADI. The CDR3 runs to 15 residues. Losses at the gene ends were 4 bases for V and 0 bases for J; bases not matched to a gene: 3. This chain joins TRBV10-2 and TRBJ1-5; 7 bases are a match to TRBD1. The sample consisted of naive CD4+ T cells sorted from blood. Subset: CD45RA+ positively selected. The sequence was collected from a man aged 18-30 years in good health. CDR3 in amino acids: CASSAGQYSNQPQHF. The CDR3 DNA is TGCGCCAGCAGTGCGGGACAGTATAGCAATCAGCCCCAGCATTTT.